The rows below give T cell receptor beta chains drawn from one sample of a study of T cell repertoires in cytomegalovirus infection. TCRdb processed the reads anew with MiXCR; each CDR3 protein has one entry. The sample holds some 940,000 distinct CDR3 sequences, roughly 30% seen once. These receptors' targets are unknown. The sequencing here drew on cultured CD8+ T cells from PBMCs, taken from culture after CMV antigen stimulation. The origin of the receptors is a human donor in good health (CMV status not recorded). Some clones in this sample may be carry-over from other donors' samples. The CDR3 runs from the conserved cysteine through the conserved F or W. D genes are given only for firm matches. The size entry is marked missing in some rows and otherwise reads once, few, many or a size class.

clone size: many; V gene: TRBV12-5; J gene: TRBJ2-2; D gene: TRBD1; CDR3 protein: CASGFSGTAITGELFF; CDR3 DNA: TGTGCTAGTGGTTTCTCCGGGACAGCGATTACCGGGGAGCTGTTTTTT
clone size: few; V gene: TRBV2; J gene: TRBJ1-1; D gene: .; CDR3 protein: CASRTGAGNTEAFF; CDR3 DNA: TGTGCCAGCAGGACCGGGGCTGGGAACACTGAAGCTTTCTTT
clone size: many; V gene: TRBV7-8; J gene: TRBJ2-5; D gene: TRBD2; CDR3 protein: CASSYDRNGRLAGGRLETQYF; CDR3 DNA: TGTGCCAGCAGCTATGACCGGAACGGACGCCTAGCGGGGGGGCGTTTGGAGACCCAGTACTTC
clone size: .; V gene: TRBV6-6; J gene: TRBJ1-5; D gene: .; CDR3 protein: CASSYPRNGGHNQPQHF; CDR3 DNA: TGTGCCAGCAGTTACCCCCGGAACGGGGGGCACAATCAGCCCCAGCATTTT
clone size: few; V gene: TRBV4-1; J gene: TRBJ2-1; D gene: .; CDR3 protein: CASSPHVQGNNEQFF; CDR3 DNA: TGCGCCAGCAGCCCGCACGTACAGGGAAACAATGAGCAGTTCTTC
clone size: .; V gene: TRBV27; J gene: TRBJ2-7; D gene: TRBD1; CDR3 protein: CASSPGDRVSEQYF; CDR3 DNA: TGTGCCAGCAGTCCCGGGGACAGGGTAAGCGAGCAGTACTTC
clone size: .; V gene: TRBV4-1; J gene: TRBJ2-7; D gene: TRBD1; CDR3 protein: CASSQDRQGNDEQYF; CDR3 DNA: TGCGCCAGCAGCCAAGATAGACAGGGTAACGACGAGCAGTACTTC
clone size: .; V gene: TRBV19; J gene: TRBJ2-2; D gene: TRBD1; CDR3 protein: CASSATGDGELFF; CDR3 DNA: TGTGCCAGTAGTGCGACAGGGGACGGGGAGCTGTTTTTT
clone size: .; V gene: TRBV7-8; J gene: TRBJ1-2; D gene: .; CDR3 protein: CTSSSRPNGYTF; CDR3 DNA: TGTACCAGCAGCTCCCGACCTAATGGCTACACCTTC
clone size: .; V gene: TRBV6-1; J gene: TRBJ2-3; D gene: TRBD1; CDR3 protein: CASGIHPTGASCTDTQYF; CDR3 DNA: TGTGCCAGCGGCATTCACCCGACAGGGGCGTCCTGCACAGATACGCAGTATTTT
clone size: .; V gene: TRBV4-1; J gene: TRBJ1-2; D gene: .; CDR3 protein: CASSQDRGGLNYGYTF; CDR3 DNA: TGCGCCAGCAGCCAAGATCGAGGGGGACTTAACTATGGCTACACCTTC
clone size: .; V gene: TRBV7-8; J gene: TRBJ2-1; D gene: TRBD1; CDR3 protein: CASSWDRRGNNEQFF; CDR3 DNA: TGTGCCAGCAGCTGGGACAGGAGGGGGAACAATGAGCAGTTCTTC